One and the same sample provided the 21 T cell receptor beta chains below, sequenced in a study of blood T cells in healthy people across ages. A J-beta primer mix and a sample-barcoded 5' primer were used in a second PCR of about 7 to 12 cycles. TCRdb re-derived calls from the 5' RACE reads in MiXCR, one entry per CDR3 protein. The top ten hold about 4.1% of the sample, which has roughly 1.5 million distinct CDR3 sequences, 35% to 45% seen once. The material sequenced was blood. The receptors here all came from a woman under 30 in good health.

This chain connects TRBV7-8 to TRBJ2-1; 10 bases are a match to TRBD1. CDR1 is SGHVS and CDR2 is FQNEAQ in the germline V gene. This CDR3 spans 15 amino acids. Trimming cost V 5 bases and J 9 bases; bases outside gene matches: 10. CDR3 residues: CASSPPGQGLTEQFF. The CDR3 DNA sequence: TGTGCCAGCAGCCCACCGGGACAGGGGTTGACTGAGCAGTTCTTC. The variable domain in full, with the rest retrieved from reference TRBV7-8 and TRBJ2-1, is GAGVSQSPRYKVAKRGQDVALRCDPISGHVSLFWYQQALGQGPEFLTYFQNEAQLDKSGLPSDRFFAERPEGSVSTLKIQRTQQEDSAVYLCASSPPGQGLTEQFFGPGTRLTVL.

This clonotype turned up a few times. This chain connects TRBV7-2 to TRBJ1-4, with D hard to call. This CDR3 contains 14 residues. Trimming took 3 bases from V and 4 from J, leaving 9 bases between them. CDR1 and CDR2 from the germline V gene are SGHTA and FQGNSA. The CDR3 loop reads CASSFGQFNEKLFF. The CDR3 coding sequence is TGTGCCAGCAGCTTTGGGCAGTTTAATGAAAAACTGTTTTTT.

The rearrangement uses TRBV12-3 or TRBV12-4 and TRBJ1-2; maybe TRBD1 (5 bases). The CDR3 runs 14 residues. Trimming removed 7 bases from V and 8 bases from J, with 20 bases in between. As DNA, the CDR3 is TGTGCCAGCAACCCCTTACAGGTCCCTAAGGGCTACACCTTC. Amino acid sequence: CASNPLQVPKGYTF.

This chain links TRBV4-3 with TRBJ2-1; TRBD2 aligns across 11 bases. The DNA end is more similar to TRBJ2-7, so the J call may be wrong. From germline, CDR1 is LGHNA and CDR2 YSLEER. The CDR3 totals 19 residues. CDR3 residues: CASSQDRALAGGPYNEQYF. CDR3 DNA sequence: TGCGCCAGCAGCCAAGATAGGGCCCTAGCGGGGGGCCCGTACAATGAGCAGTACTTC.

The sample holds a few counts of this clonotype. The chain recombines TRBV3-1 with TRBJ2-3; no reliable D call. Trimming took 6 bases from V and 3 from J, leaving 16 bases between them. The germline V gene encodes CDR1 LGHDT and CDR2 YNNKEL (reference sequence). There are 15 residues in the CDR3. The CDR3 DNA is TGTGCCAGCAGGCCATCCCTGACTCAAACAGATACGCAGTATTTT. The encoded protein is CASRPSLTQTDTQYF.

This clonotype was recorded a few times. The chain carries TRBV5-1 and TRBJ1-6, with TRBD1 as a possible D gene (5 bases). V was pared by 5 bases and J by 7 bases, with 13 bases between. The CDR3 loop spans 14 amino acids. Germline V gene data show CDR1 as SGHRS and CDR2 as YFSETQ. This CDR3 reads CASRVQEANSPLHF. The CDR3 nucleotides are TGCGCCAGCAGGGTACAGGAGGCGAATTCACCCCTCCACTTT. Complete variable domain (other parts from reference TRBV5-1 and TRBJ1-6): KAGVTQTPRYLIKTRGQQVTLSCSPISGHRSVSWYQQTPGQGLQFLFEYFSETQRNKGNFPGRFSGRQFSNSRSEMNVSTLELGDSALYLCASRVQEANSPLHFGNGTRLTVT.

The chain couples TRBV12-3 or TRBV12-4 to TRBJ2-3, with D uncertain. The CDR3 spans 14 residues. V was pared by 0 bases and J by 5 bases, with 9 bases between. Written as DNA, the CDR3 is TGTGCCAGCAGTTTAGCGGGTAATAAAGATACGCAGTATTTT. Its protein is CASSLAGNKDTQYF.

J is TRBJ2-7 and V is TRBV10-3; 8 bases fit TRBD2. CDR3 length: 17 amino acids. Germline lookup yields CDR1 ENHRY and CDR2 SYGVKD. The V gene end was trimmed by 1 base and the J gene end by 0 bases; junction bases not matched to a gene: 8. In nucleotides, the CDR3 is TGTGCCATCAGTGAGTTTCAAGCGGGAGTGTCCTCCTACGAGCAGTACTTC. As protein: CAISEFQAGVSSYEQYF.

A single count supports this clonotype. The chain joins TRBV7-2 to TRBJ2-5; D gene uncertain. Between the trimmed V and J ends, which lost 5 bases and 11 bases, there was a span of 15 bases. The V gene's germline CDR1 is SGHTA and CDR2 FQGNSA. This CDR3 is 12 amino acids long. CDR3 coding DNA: TGTGCCAGCAGCATTCATCTCAATGAGCAGTACTTC. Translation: CASSIHLNEQYF.

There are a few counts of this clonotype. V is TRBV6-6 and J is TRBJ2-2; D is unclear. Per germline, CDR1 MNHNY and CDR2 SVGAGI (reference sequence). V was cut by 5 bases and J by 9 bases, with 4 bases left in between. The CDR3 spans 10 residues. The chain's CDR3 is CASSRRELFF. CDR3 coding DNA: TGTGCCAGCAGTAGGCGGGAGCTGTTTTTT.

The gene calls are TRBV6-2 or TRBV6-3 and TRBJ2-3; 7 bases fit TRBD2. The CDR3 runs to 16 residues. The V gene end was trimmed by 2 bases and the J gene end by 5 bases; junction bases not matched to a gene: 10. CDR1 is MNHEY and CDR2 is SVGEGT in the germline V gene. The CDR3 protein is CASSYKLAPGGDTQYF. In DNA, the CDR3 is TGTGCCAGCAGTTACAAACTAGCCCCGGGAGGAGATACGCAGTATTTT.

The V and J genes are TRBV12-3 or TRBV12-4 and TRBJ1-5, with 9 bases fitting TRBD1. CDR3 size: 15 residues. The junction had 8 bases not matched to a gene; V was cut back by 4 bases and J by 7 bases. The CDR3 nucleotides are TGTGCCAGCAGTTCCCCCGGGACAGGGATCCAGCCCCAGCATTTT. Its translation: CASSSPGTGIQPQHF.

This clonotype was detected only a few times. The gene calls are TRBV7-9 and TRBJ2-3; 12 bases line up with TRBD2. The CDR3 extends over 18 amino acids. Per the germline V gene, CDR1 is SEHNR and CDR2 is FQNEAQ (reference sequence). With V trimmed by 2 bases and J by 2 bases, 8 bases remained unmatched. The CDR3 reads CASSLSGGLAGLTDTQYF. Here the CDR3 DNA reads TGTGCCAGCAGCTTATCCGGTGGACTAGCGGGGCTCACAGATACGCAGTATTTT.

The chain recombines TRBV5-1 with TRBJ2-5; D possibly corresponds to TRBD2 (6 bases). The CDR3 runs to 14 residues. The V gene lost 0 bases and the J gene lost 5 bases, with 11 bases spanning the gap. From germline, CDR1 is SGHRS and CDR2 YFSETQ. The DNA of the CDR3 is TGCGCCAGCAGCTTGGCCGAGGGAGGCGAGACCCAGTACTTC. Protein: CASSLAEGGETQYF.

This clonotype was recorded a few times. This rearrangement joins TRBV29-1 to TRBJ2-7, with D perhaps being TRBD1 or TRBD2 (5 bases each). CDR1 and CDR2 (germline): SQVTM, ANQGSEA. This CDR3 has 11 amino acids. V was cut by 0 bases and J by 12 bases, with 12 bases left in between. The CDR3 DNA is TGCAGCGTTGAAGAGAGGGGACGTCTGTACTTC. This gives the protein CSVEERGRLYF.

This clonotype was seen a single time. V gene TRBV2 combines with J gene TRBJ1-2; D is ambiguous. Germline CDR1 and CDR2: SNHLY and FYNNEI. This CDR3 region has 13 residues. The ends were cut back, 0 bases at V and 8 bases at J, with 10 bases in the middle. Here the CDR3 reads CASSEAAGGGYTF. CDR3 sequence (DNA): TGTGCCAGCAGTGAAGCGGCCGGAGGGGGCTACACCTTC.

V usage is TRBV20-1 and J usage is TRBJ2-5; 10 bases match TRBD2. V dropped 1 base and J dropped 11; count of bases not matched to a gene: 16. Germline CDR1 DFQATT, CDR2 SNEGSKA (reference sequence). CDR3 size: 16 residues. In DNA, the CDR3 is TGCAGTGCTAGAGTCCTCAGCGGGAGGGATTACAATGAGCAGTACTTC. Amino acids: CSARVLSGRDYNEQYF.

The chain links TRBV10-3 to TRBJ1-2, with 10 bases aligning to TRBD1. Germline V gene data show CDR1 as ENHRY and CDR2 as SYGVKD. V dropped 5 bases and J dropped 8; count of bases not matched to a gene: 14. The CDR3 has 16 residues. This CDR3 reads CAISRDRGFGENGYTF. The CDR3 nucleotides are TGTGCCATCAGTAGGGACAGGGGATTCGGGGAGAACGGCTACACCTTC.

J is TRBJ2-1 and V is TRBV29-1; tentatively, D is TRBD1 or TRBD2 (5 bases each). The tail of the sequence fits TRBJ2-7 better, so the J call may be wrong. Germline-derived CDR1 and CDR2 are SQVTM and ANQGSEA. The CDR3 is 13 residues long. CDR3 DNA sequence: TGCAGCGTTAGGCGGGCAGGGTCAAATGAGCAGTACTTC. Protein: CSVRRAGSNEQYF.

Here the CDR3 reads CASSTWQSSYNEQFF. DNA of the CDR3: TGTGCCAGCAGTACATGGCAGAGCTCCTACAATGAGCAGTTCTTC. V is TRBV27 and J is TRBJ2-1; D is unclear. The CDR3 totals 15 residues. Trimming stripped 5 bases from V and 0 bases from J, with 11 bases between. Germline assignment: CDR1 MNHEY and CDR2 SMNVEV (reference sequence).

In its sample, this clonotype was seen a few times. Written as DNA, the CDR3 is TGTGCCAGCAGCGCCGGGACACGGGGTGAAAAACTGTTTTTT. This codes for CASSAGTRGEKLFF. The genes are TRBV7-9 and TRBJ1-4, with D tentatively TRBD1 (6 bases). The CDR3 is 14 amino acids. V lost 5 bases, J lost 7 bases, and 14 bases lay in between. Germline V gene data show CDR1 as SEHNR and CDR2 as FQNEAQ (reference sequence).